This TCR beta chain was documented in a study of blood T cells in healthy people across ages (dated by TCRdb to the mid-2010s). Notes on the research overall: In model experiments, template switching captured about one uniquely barcoded TCR beta cDNA molecule for every two T cells. Donors of different ages were randomly distributed across sequencing lanes to avoid experimental bias. Four age groups were formed from the donors: young (average 16 years), middle-aged (approximately 40), aged (around 62) and long-lived (approximately 80). For two donors (one aged 18 to 30 and one aged 80 or older), the study analyzed two additional independent replicas of 1 million unique cDNA reads from the same blood draw. Using deep sequencing normalized with unique cDNA molecular identifiers, the study measured how TCR beta repertoire diversity changes with age. Study-wide findings and limitations: The CMV infection status of donors was not known, potentially confounding age-related changes in expanded clonotypes. Estimates of total diversity based on one million sequenced T cells were regarded as lower bounds and as underestimates. Compared with the aged group, more naive CD4+ T cells, fewer expanded clones and increased TCR diversity were shown by the long-lived group, suggesting age selection. Observed TCR beta diversity per million T cells fell roughly linearly with age, and a significant reduction was already apparent by age around 40. Conclusive comparison of naive and antigen-experienced compartments was prevented by the profiling of bulk unsorted PBMCs. A strong correlation was found between observed TCR beta diversity and the percentage of naive T cells measured by flow cytometry.

A word on this clonotype: The clone's antigen remains unknown. A read error may explain this, as a much larger clone is one base away.

Systemically healthy Caucasian individuals from Russia, some 38 in total and aged about 6 to 90 years, were included as donors. Ten milliliters of peripheral blood were collected from each donor into EDTA-treated Vacutainer tubes. Ficoll-Paque density-gradient centrifugation was used to isolate PBMCs, with at least 7 million obtained per sample. Total RNA was extracted from PBMCs with Trizol reagent, with at least 6 micrograms obtained per sample. The percentages of naive CD45RAhigh/CD27high T cells were determined by flow cytometry on a PBMC aliquot from every donor. Library preparation used 5' RACE. TCRdb shows the sequencer as Illumina HiSeq 2500. A second PCR of roughly 7 to 12 cycles was run with a J-beta primer mix and a sample-barcoded 5' primer. A unique molecular identifier was introduced onto each TCR beta cDNA molecule by a template-switch 5' adaptor carrying 12 random nucleotides. At least 3 million CDR3-containing paired-end reads were obtained from each sample. First-strand cDNA was synthesized from all RNA with the Mint cDNA synthesis kit, primed by a TRBC-specific oligonucleotide. All cDNA was treated with uracil-DNA glycosylase and then went through a first 18-cycle PCR with the universal primers M1SS and BC2_uni_R. Regarding the original processing steps: For normalization, 1 million high-quality reads, each with a distinct molecular identifier, were randomly selected from each sample. Instead of being binned into consensus sequences, reads with shared molecular identifiers were discarded. MiTCR, with a Q25 quality threshold and the strictest error-elimination algorithm, was used for CDR3 identification, clonotype clustering and error correction. A nonparametric unseen species model with Euler transformation was used to estimate lower-bound total TCR beta diversity. TCRdb passed the public sequencing reads through fastp at Q25 and MiXCR, retaining productive beta sequences. Rows with a matching CDR3 protein are joined into one entry that keeps the most common DNA and genes. TCRdb's processing, not the authors', yielded these V and J calls. The sample includes around 900,000 distinct CDR3 sequences, with less than 35% observed a single time. The top ten constitute around a sixth of the sample.

The CDR3 runs 15 amino acids, cysteine and phenylalanine included. Only CDR3 DNA is held: 45 bases, read in frame from base 1. The germline V gene specifies KGHSH as CDR1 and LQKENI as CDR2. The germline ends are 21 bases apart after V is trimmed by 2 bases and J by 10 bases. This sequence was found in an elderly woman in good health. The sequenced material came from blood. The sequence is built from TRBV18 and TRBJ2-7; the D region possibly corresponds to TRBD2 (6 bases align). CDR3 sequence: CASSPNQGLGEAQYF. The bases read TGTGCCAGCTCACCAAATCAGGGACTTGGAGAGGCCCAGTACTTC. Where the CDR3 stops, the reference TRBV18 and TRBJ2-7 genes take over; the full variable domain is NAGVMQNPRHLVRRRGQEARLRCSPMKGHSHVYWYRQLPEEGLKFMVYLQKENIIDESGMPKERFSAEFPKEGPSILRIQQVVRGDSAAYFCASSPNQGLGEAQYFGPGTRLTVT.